The 23 T cell receptor beta chains presented below share a single source sample, sequenced in a study of beta chain features in type 1 diabetes (dated by TCRdb to the late 2010s). The method was the immunoSEQ multiplex PCR assay. The High Capacity cDNA Reverse Transcription Kit was used to reverse transcribe all of the isolated RNA, meaning that expressed TCRB transcripts were what got sequenced. TCRdb stores this immuneACCESS table with in-frame sequences only. Part of the clones is absent; in the studies checked, under half of the shortfall reflects unresolved V genes, and no reason is known for the rest. In all, the sample holds approximately 470,000 clones, and 30% of those were seen once. The top ten clones comprise about 0.06% of the sample. The sample taken for sequencing was naive CD4+ T cells from blood. Taken with the paper, the label for cell subset or site translates to: true naive CD4+ T cells. The receptors derive from a man between 18 and 29 years old in good health.

V gene TRBV7-2 combines with J gene TRBJ2-1; 7 bases are shared with TRBD2. This CDR3 has 16 residues. Germline V lookup: CDR1 SGHTA, CDR2 FQGNSA. After removal of 7 bases from V and 5 bases from J, the junction contained 14 bases not matched to a gene. The DNA of the CDR3 is TGTGCCAGCACCCCTATGAGAAGCGGGACGAACAATGAGCAGTTCTTC. It yields the protein CASTPMRSGTNNEQFF.

This clone showed up just a few times. This chain links TRBV5-1 with TRBJ2-7; D uncertain. Germline values: CDR1 SGHRS, CDR2 YFSETQ. This CDR3 is 14 amino acids long. The germline V and J ends were trimmed by 0 bases and 2 bases, with 9 bases remaining between them. CDR3 nucleotide sequence: TGCGCCAGCAGCTTGGCCCACGGGCCCTACGAGCAGTACTTC. This translates into CASSLAHGPYEQYF.

This clone has only a few counts. The chain combines TRBV9 with TRBJ1-2, with TRBD1 matching 11 bases. CDR3 length: 15 amino acids. Trimming at V came to 2 bases and at J to 8 bases, leaving 8 bases not matched to a gene. Germline CDR1 reads SGDLS; CDR2 reads YYNGEE. This CDR3 reads CASSVHPGQGDGYTF. The CDR3, as DNA: TGTGCCAGCAGCGTCCACCCGGGACAGGGGGACGGCTACACCTTC.

The chain couples TRBV7-3 to TRBJ2-2, with 8 bases fitting TRBD1. CDR3 length: 15 residues. Germline V CDR1 and CDR2: SGHTA, FQGTGA. Trimming at V came to 5 bases and at J to 5 bases, leaving 7 bases not matched to a gene. The DNA of the CDR3 is TGTGCCAGCAGCCCCGACAGGGGTCGGACCGGGGAGCTGTTTTTT. Protein sequence: CASSPDRGRTGELFF.

The chain links TRBV19 to TRBJ2-7, with D unclear. Germline values: CDR1 LNHDA, CDR2 SQIVND (reference sequence). The CDR3 runs 13 residues. V was trimmed by 1 base and J by 3 bases, leaving 7 bases between them. The CDR3 is CASSIGSYYEQYF. The CDR3 nucleotides read TGTGCCAGTAGTATAGGGAGCTACTACGAGCAGTACTTC.

The V and J genes are TRBV6-6 and TRBJ1-2, with 7 bases fitting TRBD1. V gave up 7 bases and J gave up 5 bases; unmatched junction bases: 13. CDR1 and CDR2 (germline): MNHNY, SVGAGI (reference sequence). The length of the CDR3 is 15 residues. DNA of the CDR3: TGTGCCAGCAACTACCCCGGGGGGACAGAATATGGCTACACCTTC. Protein product: CASNYPGGTEYGYTF.

This chain joins TRBV30 and TRBJ2-5, with D tentatively TRBD2 (6 bases). CDR3 size: 11 residues. V was pared by 5 bases and J by 9 bases, with 13 bases between. CDR1 is GTSNPN, CDR2 SVGIG, per germline (reference sequence). For the CDR3, the DNA is TGTGCCTGGGGGGCCGGGGGAGCCCAGTACTTC. It encodes CAWGAGGAQYF.

This clone was observed a handful of times. The rearrangement joins TRBV20-1 to TRBJ2-1, with D unclear. The ends were cut back, 8 bases at V and 3 bases at J, with 8 bases in the middle. In germline, CDR1 is DFQATT, CDR2 SNEGSKA (reference sequence). The CDR3 contains 11 residues. CDR3 sequence: CSLDDYNEQFF. CDR3 nucleotides: TGCAGTCTGGACGACTACAATGAGCAGTTCTTC.

In DNA form, the CDR3 reads TGTGCCTGTAGCGTTGAGCCATCGGGGACTGAAGCTTTCTTT. Residues: CACSVEPSGTEAFF. The chain joins TRBV30 to TRBJ1-1; D not certain. The length of the CDR3 is 14 residues. CDR1 and CDR2 from the germline V gene are GTSNPN and SVGIG (reference sequence). The V gene lost 6 bases and the J gene lost 5 bases, with 19 bases spanning the gap.

The chain employs TRBV18 and TRBJ2-1, with 14 bases that match TRBD2. In germline, CDR1 is KGHSH, CDR2 LQKENI. V was pared by 3 bases and J by 4 bases, with 2 bases of the junction left unmatched. The CDR3 spans 16 residues. The CDR3 loop is CASSPWTSGRYNEQFF. The CDR3 DNA is TGTGCCAGCTCACCCTGGACTAGCGGGAGGTACAATGAGCAGTTCTTC.

The genes are TRBV6-5 and TRBJ1-1; D is undetermined. The ends were cut back, 2 bases at V and 1 base at J, with 5 bases in the middle. The CDR3 spans 13 residues. CDR1 and CDR2 from the germline V gene are MNHEY and SVGAGI. CDR3 loop: CASSYVANTEAFF. CDR3 DNA: TGTGCCAGCAGTTACGTGGCGAACACTGAAGCTTTCTTT.

V usage is TRBV14 and J usage is TRBJ2-1, with TRBD2 matching over 7 bases. Per germline, CDR1 SGHDN and CDR2 FVKESK. The V and J ends lost 0 bases and 9 bases, in that order; junction bases with no gene match: 8. The CDR3 contains 15 residues. This chain's CDR3 is CASSQDPGRGSEQFF. In nucleotides, the CDR3 is TGTGCCAGCAGCCAAGATCCAGGGAGGGGTAGTGAGCAGTTCTTC.

The chain is built from TRBV7-9 and TRBJ2-1, with 11 positions matching TRBD2. Germline CDR1 is SEHNR and CDR2 is FQNEAQ (reference sequence). The CDR3 loop spans 14 amino acids. V lost 6 bases to trimming and J lost 8 bases; unmatched junction nucleotides: 6. The CDR3: CASRLAGAMHEQFF. DNA of the CDR3: TGTGCCAGCAGACTAGCGGGAGCGATGCATGAGCAGTTCTTC.

This clone came up a few times. This chain connects TRBV30 to TRBJ2-7; D remains ambiguous. Between the trimmed V and J ends, which lost 3 bases and 3 bases, there was a span of 12 bases. Germline assignment: CDR1 GTSNPN and CDR2 SVGIG (reference sequence). The CDR3 extends over 13 amino acids. The CDR3 spells CAWSPGDRYEQYF. The DNA for the CDR3 is TGTGCCTGGAGCCCCGGTGATCGCTACGAGCAGTACTTC.

The sample holds a few counts of this clone. The CDR3 sequence: CASSLFTSGIYEQFF. CDR3 coding DNA: TGCGCCAGCAGCTTGTTTACTAGCGGGATCTATGAGCAGTTCTTC. The gene calls are TRBV5-1 and TRBJ2-1; 10 bases match TRBD2. V was clipped by 1 base and J by 8 bases; unmatched bases: 6. The V gene's germline CDR1 is SGHRS and CDR2 YFSETQ. This CDR3 has 15 residues.

The table lists this clone with a few counts. The chain is built from TRBV30 and TRBJ1-3; no clear D. The CDR3 loop spans 14 amino acids. Per germline, CDR1 GTSNPN and CDR2 SVGIG (reference sequence). Trimming left V 0 bases short and J 0 bases short, with 6 bases between. The CDR3 DNA reads TGTGCCTGGAGTGTGGGGTACTCTGGAAACACCATATATTTT. Its protein product is CAWSVGYSGNTIYF.

The chain is built from TRBV5-1 and TRBJ2-1; 7 bases are shared with TRBD1. CDR3 length: 14 amino acids. From germline, CDR1 is SGHRS and CDR2 YFSETQ. The junction had 7 bases not matched to a gene; V was cut back by 2 bases and J by 8 bases. The chain's CDR3 is CASSLDRVRDEQFF. For the CDR3, the DNA is TGCGCCAGCAGCTTAGACAGGGTTAGAGATGAGCAGTTCTTC.

Comments on this clone: Other DNA sequences in this specimen translate into the identical CDR3. J is TRBJ2-7 and V is TRBV5-1; 12 bases match TRBD2. Germline V gene data show CDR1 as SGHRS and CDR2 as YFSETQ. There are 14 residues in the CDR3. V shed 4 bases and J 4 bases; nucleotides not matched to a gene: 3. The chain's CDR3 is CASSVTSGSYEQYF. The DNA for the CDR3 is TGCGCCAGCAGCGTGACTAGCGGGAGTTACGAGCAGTACTTC.

V usage is TRBV28 and J usage is TRBJ2-1, with 7 bases aligning to TRBD1. In germline, CDR1 is MDHEN, CDR2 SYDVKM. The J segment lost 3 bases and the V segment lost 6 bases, leaving 5 bases of the junction unmatched. There are 14 residues in the CDR3. CDR3 sequence reads: CASRKGAGYNEQFF. CDR3 coding DNA: TGTGCCAGCAGAAAGGGGGCGGGCTACAATGAGCAGTTCTTC.

This clone was observed once. The chain employs TRBV9 and TRBJ2-5, with D possibly TRBD2 on 6 matching bases. In germline, CDR1 is SGDLS, CDR2 YYNGEE. V was cut by 1 base and J by 11 bases, with 15 bases left in between. The CDR3 is made up of 13 amino acids. The CDR3 region has the DNA TGTGCCAGCAGCGTAAGTAGCGGACGGGAGCAGTACTTC. It specifies CASSVSSGREQYF.

The rearrangement links TRBV30 to TRBJ1-4; TRBD1 aligns across 8 bases. The V and J ends lost 4 bases and 8 bases, in that order; junction bases with no gene match: 12. This CDR3 contains 15 residues. The germline V gene has CDR1 GTSNPN and CDR2 SVGIG (reference sequence). Here the CDR3 DNA reads TGTGCCTGGACCCGGCCGGGACAGGAGTTGGAAAAACTGTTTTTT. Translation: CAWTRPGQELEKLFF.

Only a few counts were recorded for this clone. Other DNA sequences within the sample encode an identical CDR3. The chain links TRBV5-1 to TRBJ2-5; D is ambiguous. Between the trimmed V and J ends, which lost 0 bases and 7 bases, there was a span of 7 bases. The CDR3 has 12 amino acids. In germline, CDR1 is SGHRS, CDR2 YFSETQ. For the CDR3, the DNA is TGCGCCAGCAGCTTGGCTGGTGTGACCCAGTACTTC. Encoded protein: CASSLAGVTQYF.

This clone has a handful of counts. The chain has TRBV29-1 and TRBJ2-2; perhaps TRBD2 as D (5 bases). V gave up 7 bases and J gave up 1 base, with 13 bases separating them. The germline V gene has CDR1 SQVTM and CDR2 ANQGSEA. This CDR3 is built from 14 residues. CDR3: CSAVGGLNTGELFF. The CDR3 nucleotides are TGCAGCGCCGTCGGAGGTTTGAACACCGGGGAGCTGTTTTTT.